This TCR beta chain appears in the sequencing data of a study of blood T cell repertoires in COVID-19. Study at large: The analysed material was cDNA or gDNA that came from T cells, B-cell-depleted T cells, or PBMCs.

Per the authors' pipeline: Cell counts per sample came from amplifying reference gene primers. Using immunoSEQ multiplex PCR, the repertoire was profiled, and TCRdb retains in-frame clones only, with some absent. V and J calls and clone size follow that table, whereas D and trimming were derived from the DNA. The repertoire holds 150,000 to 180,000 clones, with roughly 80% as singletons. CDR3 length: 16 amino acids. V lost 1 base and J 0 bases, leaving 11 bases between the germline ends. The germline V gene has CDR1 LGHNA and CDR2 YNFKEQ. This clone was seen once. V usage is TRBV4-2 and J usage is TRBJ2-3; D remains unclear. The sequence was collected from a woman aged 55-75 years with acute or convalescent COVID-19. Input material: peripheral blood. The CDR3 is CASSQVHTSSTDTQYF. In DNA form, the CDR3 reads TGTGCCAGCAGCCAAGTCCACACAAGTAGCACAGATACGCAGTATTTT.